The entry that follows covers one T cell receptor beta chain sequence. This record comes from a study of cytomegalovirus exposure and HLA in healthy donors. Germline CDR1 MNHEY, CDR2 SMNVEV (reference sequence). V trimming: 6 bases; J trimming: 6 bases; junction bases outside the gene matches: 3. CDR3 length equals 13 residues. Primers: 60 Vbeta forward and 13 Jbeta reverse. Using immunoSEQ multiplex PCR, the repertoire was profiled, and TCRdb retains in-frame clones only, with some absent. The sample lists some 150,000 clones; under 85% were seen once. The sequence came from a woman in her twenties or thirties in good health and CMV-seronegative. This chain connects TRBV27 to TRBJ2-1, with 9 nucleotides matching TRBD2. Sequencing was done on a sample of PBMCs. The CDR3 protein is CASRRGGPNEQFF. CDR3 nucleotides: TGTGCCAGCAGGCGGGGGGGCCCCAATGAGCAGTTCTTC.